This T cell receptor (beta chain) was retrieved from a study of human T cells and chemical hapten exposure. Across the whole study: Chiefly women, the patients showed alopecia areata, totalis or universalis. TCR yields differed between samples (mainly from small differences in pooled library volume).

Time point described: patch test 2, 6 weeks after DPC sensitization. Described treatment: therapeutic diphenylcyclopropenone sensitization with weekly scalp DPC. Unfractionated whole blood served as the source for total RNA extraction. This clonotype was recorded at least ten times. TCRdb used MiXCR to reprocess the RACE reads, holding one entry per CDR3 protein. The sample consists of approximately 87,000 distinct CDR3 sequences, 9.5% to 12% of them appearing once. This TCR derives from a woman aged 40 to 50 with alopecia areata. Some clones in this sample may be carry-over from other donors' samples. Sequenced material: whole blood, taken in connection with sensitization to the hapten diphenylcyclopropenone (DPC).

The CDR3 here is CASSIVAGELFF. The CDR3 nucleotides are TGTGCCAGTAGTATCGTAGCCGGGGAGCTGTTTTTT. V and J are TRBV19 and TRBJ2-2; D gene unclear. Germline CDR1 LNHDA, CDR2 SQIVND (reference sequence). V lost 3 bases and J 6 bases, leaving 5 bases between the germline ends. CDR3 length: 12 residues.